The entry that follows covers one T cell receptor (beta chain) sequence. Its antigen remains unidentified. The assay was immunoSEQ multiplex PCR, and TCRdb's table has in-frame clones only and misses some. The top ten clones hold more than 20% of a sample with 60,000 or so clones, 92% of them seen once. The record originates from a study of OX40 agonist ivuxolimab in advanced cancers. Study information: Patients got intravenous ivuxolimab at 0.01 to 10 mg/kg every 2 weeks. Study-wide results and caveats: No antigen was identified for the clonally expanded peripheral T cells.

V lost 1 base, J lost 6 bases, and 6 bases stayed unmatched. This CDR3 has 15 amino acids. Germline assignment: CDR1 SGHTA and CDR2 FQGTGA. This sample comprised CD4+ or CD8+ T cells sorted from blood, obtained in a trial of the OX40 agonist ivuxolimab. The TCR originated in an adult with an advanced solid tumor such as melanoma, head and neck, liver or kidney cancer. The J gene is TRBJ2-3, the V gene TRBV7-3, with 8 bases identical to TRBD2. CDR3: CASSLIAGSRDTQYF. DNA for the CDR3: TGTGCCAGCAGCTTAATAGCGGGGTCCCGGGATACGCAGTATTTT.